This is a list of T cell receptor beta chains from one sample in a study of persistence of HIV-infected CD4 T cells. Here immunoSEQ multiplex PCR was the method, and the copy in TCRdb shows in-frame clones only, minus some. The sample holds about 33,000 clones, roughly 82% seen once. The antigens of these receptors remain unknown. The specimen comprised CD4+ T cells sorted from PBMCs after approximately 19-hour stimulation, sampled from a patient who received antiretroviral therapy. The receptors were gathered from an adult woman with HIV who was CMV-seropositive. Both conserved end residues are part of each CDR3. A D gene is named only where the DNA matches it firmly. Clone sizes are given selectively: once, few, many, or a class where the clone is expanded.

>TRBV12-5|NA|TRBJ2-4|TRBD2
CASGSVDRHGLAGEILAKNIQYF
TGTGCTAGTGGTTCGGTGGACAGGCACGGACTAGCGGGGGAAATCCTAGCCAAAAACATTCAGTACTTC
>TRBV27|NA|TRBJ1-2|NA
CASSLQGLVSRYGYTF
TGTGCCAGCAGTCTACAGGGTTTAGTTTCCCGCTATGGCTACACCTTC
>TRBV7-9|NA|TRBJ1-1|NA
CASSPVAGENFMNTEAFF
TGTGCCAGCAGCCCAGTGGCGGGGGAGAACTTTATGAACACTGAAGCTTTCTTT
>TRBV7-2|NA|TRBJ1-2|NA
CASSPGTFAYGYTF
TGTGCCAGCAGCCCCGGGACATTTGCTTATGGCTACACCTTC
>TRBV5-1|NA|TRBJ1-5|NA
CASSLVAGPNQPQHF
TGCGCCAGCAGCTTGGTGGCAGGCCCAAATCAGCCCCAGCATTTT
>TRBV2|few|TRBJ1-5|NA
CASTKGPTDSPQHF
TGTGCCAGCACTAAGGGACCGACGGACTCGCCCCAGCATTTT
>TRBV2|NA|TRBJ2-7|TRBD1
CASRADRGAYEQYF
TGTGCCAGCAGGGCAGACAGGGGCGCCTACGAGCAGTACTTC
>TRBV21-1|NA|TRBJ2-7|NA
CASSLIIRGGPGGEQYF
TGTGCCAGCAGCTTAATTATTCGCGGTGGGCCGGGAGGGGAGCAGTACTTC
>TRBV28|NA|TRBJ2-7|NA
CASSLAFYEQYF
TGTGCCAGCAGTTTAGCCTTCTACGAGCAGTACTTC
>TRBV5-1|NA|TRBJ1-1|TRBD1
CASSLRQGASNTEAFF
TGCGCCAGCAGCTTAAGGCAGGGGGCGAGTAACACTGAAGCTTTCTTT
>TRBV27|few|TRBJ2-3|TRBD2
CASSPGLAGPAGDTQYF
TGTGCCAGCAGCCCGGGACTAGCGGGACCCGCGGGAGATACGCAGTATTTT
>TRBV6-2/TRBV6-3|NA|TRBJ2-3|NA
CASSYGWGTSVNTQYF
TGTGCCAGCAGTTACGGGTGGGGGACATCCGTGAATACGCAGTATTTT
>TRBV5-5|NA|TRBJ2-7|NA
CASRSFTTYEQYF
TGTGCCAGCAGATCTTTTACTACCTACGAGCAGTACTTC
>TRBV19|NA|TRBJ2-3|NA
CASRPSGRTDTQYF
TGTGCCAGCCGACCTTCGGGGAGAACAGATACGCAGTATTTT
>TRBV7-8|NA|TRBJ1-5|TRBD1
CASSLRPGGGWSNQPQHF
TGTGCCAGCAGCCTTAGGCCAGGGGGCGGTTGGAGCAATCAGCCCCAGCATTTT
>TRBV4-1|NA|TRBJ2-7|NA
CASKVRDGPYEQYF
TGCGCCAGCAAGGTAAGGGACGGCCCTTACGAGCAGTACTTC
>TRBV20-1|NA|TRBJ1-2|NA
CRALDYGYTF
TGCAGGGCACTTGACTATGGCTACACCTTC
>TRBV7-9|NA|TRBJ2-5|TRBD2
CASSFGTSGRETQYF
TGTGCCAGCAGCTTCGGGACTAGCGGGAGAGAGACCCAGTACTTC
>TRBV3-1/TRBV3-2|NA|TRBJ1-1|NA
CASSQVSNTEAFF
TGTGCCAGCAGCCAAGTAAGTAACACTGAAGCTTTCTTT
>TRBV9|NA|TRBJ1-2|NA
CASSVAAGGTNYGYTF
TGTGCCAGCAGCGTAGCCGCAGGAGGTACTAACTATGGCTACACCTTC
>TRBV18|NA|TRBJ2-1|NA
CASSPPDSGYSYNEQFF
TGTGCCAGCTCCCCTCCGGACAGTGGTTACTCCTACAATGAGCAGTTCTTC
>TRBV5-1|NA|TRBJ2-1|NA
CASSLYGLDNEQFF
TGCGCCAGCAGCTTGTACGGTTTGGACAATGAGCAGTTCTTC
>TRBV19|once|TRBJ1-4|NA
CASSVTGRLKGEKLFF
TGTGCCAGTAGTGTTACAGGTCGCTTGAAGGGAGAAAAACTGTTTTTT
>TRBV20-1|NA|TRBJ1-1|NA
CSAIPGVEAFF
TGCAGTGCCATTCCGGGGGTTGAAGCTTTCTTT
>TRBV7-9|NA|TRBJ2-1|NA
CASDPGARQFF
TGTGCCAGCGACCCGGGAGCCCGGCAGTTCTTC
>TRBV5-1|NA|TRBJ2-2|NA
CASSLVGQDTGELFF
TGCGCCAGCAGCTTGGTGGGACAAGACACCGGGGAGCTGTTTTTT
>TRBV5-1|once|TRBJ2-3|TRBD2
CASAELARLTDTQYF
TGCGCCAGCGCCGAACTAGCGCGGCTCACAGATACGCAGTATTTT
>TRBV21-1|NA|TRBJ1-2|NA
CASTKGKAYGYTF
TGTGCCAGCACCAAAGGGAAAGCATATGGCTACACCTTC
>TRBV7-3|NA|TRBJ2-1|NA
CASSSNREEQFF
TGTGCCAGCAGCTCAAACCGGGAGGAGCAGTTCTTC
>TRBV5-4|NA|TRBJ2-1|NA
CASSWGRGRNNEQFF
TGTGCCAGCAGCTGGGGCCGAGGACGGAACAATGAGCAGTTCTTC
>TRBV5-6|NA|TRBJ2-5|NA
CASSFRQVETQYF
TGTGCCAGCAGCTTTCGACAGGTAGAGACCCAGTACTTC
>TRBV28|NA|TRBJ1-3|NA
CASTHTGRRSGNTIYF
TGTGCCAGCACTCACACGGGACGGCGAAGTGGAAACACCATATATTTT
>TRBV7-8|NA|TRBJ1-3|NA
CASSPNRPGSGNTIYF
TGTGCCAGCAGCCCGAATCGTCCGGGATCTGGAAACACCATATATTTT
>TRBV5-1|NA|TRBJ2-7|NA
CASSFGQEPYEQYF
TGCGCCAGCAGCTTCGGGCAGGAACCCTACGAGCAGTACTTC
>TRBV9|NA|TRBJ2-3|TRBD1
CASSQGAPSTDTQYF
TGTGCCAGCAGCCAGGGGGCACCCAGCACAGATACGCAGTATTTT
>TRBV28|NA|TRBJ2-7|NA
CASSSGAYEQYF
TGTGCCAGCAGTTCGGGGGCCTACGAGCAGTACTTC